This record looks at one T cell receptor (beta chain) sequence and its context. What it binds is not known. The record originates from a study of breast tumors, draining lymph nodes, adjacent tissues. Study outcomes and limitations: Data only fit, rather than demonstrated, lymph node origin of most tumor T cells. Findings are consistent with lymph node origin and intratumoral expansion of most tumor T cells.

Trimming stripped 1 base from V and 5 bases from J, with 14 bases between. The CDR3 covers 15 residues. From germline, CDR1 is KGHDR and CDR2 SFDVKD. TCRdb itself ran the multiplex PCR reads through MiXCR, one entry per CDR3 protein. The sample lists 11,000 or so distinct CDR3 sequences, 36% occurring once. Sequenced sample: breast tumor tissue. This receptor was identified in a female donor with breast cancer. Some clones in this sample may be carry-over from other donors' samples. This chain links TRBV24-1 with TRBJ2-7, with D perhaps TRBD1 (6 bases). CDR3 loop: CATSDLAGAKDEQYF. CDR3 in DNA: TGTGCCACCAGTGATTTAGCAGGGGCGAAGGACGAGCAGTACTTC.